The 7 T cell receptor beta chains presented below share a single source sample, sequenced in a study of neoadjuvant anti-PD-1 for oral cavity cancer. Time point described: after neoadjuvant nivolumab, at surgical resection. The table came from immunoSEQ multiplex PCR; TCRdb's copy has only in-frame clones and leaves some out. The sample includes more than 10,000 clones, 60% to 80% of them seen just once. Sequencing was performed on PBMCs, taken after nivolumab (anti-PD-1) treatment. Receptor source: a person aged 35-79 years with oral cavity squamous cell carcinoma.

This chain's CDR3 is CASGLQGPKNIQYF. The CDR3 nucleotides read TGTGCCAGCGGATTACAGGGGCCCAAAAACATTCAGTACTTC. The V gene is TRBV2, the J gene TRBJ2-4, with 7 bases matching TRBD1. Germline V lookup: CDR1 SNHLY, CDR2 FYNNEI. The CDR3 totals 14 residues. V lost 8 bases and J lost 2; bases outside the gene matches: 6. Full variable domain (remainder filled in from reference TRBV2 and TRBJ2-4): EPEVTQTPSHQVTQMGQEVILRCVPISNHLYFYWYRQILGQKVEFLVSFYNNEISEKSEIFDDQFSVERPDGSNFTLKIRSTKLEDSAMYFCASGLQGPKNIQYFGAGTRLSVL.

The rearrangement links TRBV29-1 to TRBJ2-2, with 8 bases that match TRBD2. With V trimmed by 6 bases and J by 6 bases, 9 bases remained unmatched. The CDR3 totals 14 residues. Germline lookup yields CDR1 SQVTM and CDR2 ANQGSEA. This CDR3 is CSVAGRGVSGELFF. In DNA form, the CDR3 reads TGCAGCGTCGCCGGGAGGGGAGTATCCGGGGAGCTGTTTTTT.

This chain joins TRBV5-5 and TRBJ2-3; D is unclear. V lost 6 bases and J 4 bases, leaving 12 bases between the germline ends. Germline V gene sequence: CDR1 SGHKS, CDR2 YYEKEE (reference sequence). This CDR3 has 13 amino acids. CDR3 DNA: TGTGCCAGCAACGCGGCTGGGGCAGATACGCAGTATTTT. Amino acids: CASNAAGADTQYF.

The V gene is TRBV5-1, the J gene TRBJ1-5; D is uncertain. The V end lost 1 base, the J end lost 6 bases, and 8 bases lay between the germline ends. The CDR3 sequence is 13 residues long. Germline CDR1 and CDR2: SGHRS and YFSETQ. The CDR3 region has the DNA TGCGCCAGCAGCTTGAGGTGGGGTCAGCCCCAGCATTTT. Its translation is CASSLRWGQPQHF.

This chain connects TRBV30 to TRBJ2-7, with TRBD1 matching 11 bases. The V segment lost 3 bases and the J segment 3 bases; nucleotides outside the gene matches: 4. The CDR3 is made up of 14 amino acids. Per germline, CDR1 GTSNPN and CDR2 SVGIG (reference sequence). CDR3 protein: CAWRRDRGIYEQYF. The DNA for the CDR3 is TGTGCCTGGAGGCGGGACAGGGGGATCTACGAGCAGTACTTC.

J is TRBJ2-7 and V is TRBV13; 8 bases line up with TRBD2. The germline gives CDR1 PRHDT, CDR2 FYEKMQ (reference sequence). There are 13 residues in the CDR3. The junction had 10 bases not matched to a gene; V was cut back by 8 bases and J by 7 bases. The CDR3 spells CASPLGGRLEQYF. CDR3 DNA: TGTGCCAGCCCCCTTGGCGGGAGGCTTGAGCAGTACTTC.

V gene TRBV27 combines with J gene TRBJ1-5; 11 nucleotides align to TRBD1. V lost 5 bases, J lost 6 bases, and 6 bases stayed unmatched. Germline V lookup: CDR1 MNHEY, CDR2 SMNVEV (reference sequence). This CDR3 is 15 amino acids long. CDR3 DNA sequence: TGTGCCAGCAGTGACGGGACAGGGGGAAGTCAGCCCCAGCATTTT. Translated, it gives CASSDGTGGSQPQHF.